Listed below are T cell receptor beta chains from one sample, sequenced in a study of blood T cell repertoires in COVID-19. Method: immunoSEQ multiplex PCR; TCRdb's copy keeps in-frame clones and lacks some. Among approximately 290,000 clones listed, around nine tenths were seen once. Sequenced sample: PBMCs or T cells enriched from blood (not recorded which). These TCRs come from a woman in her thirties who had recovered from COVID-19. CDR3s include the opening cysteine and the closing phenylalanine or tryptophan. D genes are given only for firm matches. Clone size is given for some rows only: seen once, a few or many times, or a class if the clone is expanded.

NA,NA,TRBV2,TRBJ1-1,TGTGCCAGCAGTGAAATAGCTGAAGCTTTCTTT,CASSEIAEAFF
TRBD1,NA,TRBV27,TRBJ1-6,TGTGCCAGCAGTCCCCAACTCATCAGGGGGGTTTCACCCCTCCACTTT,CASSPQLIRGVSPLHF
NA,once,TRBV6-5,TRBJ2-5,TGTGCCAGCAGTCCTCATGGTAGCCAAGAGACCCAGTACTTC,CASSPHGSQETQYF
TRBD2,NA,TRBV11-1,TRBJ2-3,TGTGCCAGCAGCCGGACTAGCGGGAGGACCACAGATACGCAGTATTTT,CASSRTSGRTTDTQYF
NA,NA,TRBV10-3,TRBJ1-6,TGTGCCATCAGTGACCCAGACAGGCGCTCCTATAATTCACCCCTCCACTTT,CAISDPDRRSYNSPLHF
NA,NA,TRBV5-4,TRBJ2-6,TGTGCCAGCAGCTTACTCTCTGGGGCCAACGTCCTGACTTTC,CASSLLSGANVLTF
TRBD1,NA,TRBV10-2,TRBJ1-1,TGCGCCAGCAGTGACTACAGGGGCATGAACACTGAAGCTTTCTTT,CASSDYRGMNTEAFF
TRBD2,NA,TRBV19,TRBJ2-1,TGTGCCAGTAGTCCAACTAGTCGGCTAGCGGGGGGCAATGAGCAGTTCTTC,CASSPTSRLAGGNEQFF
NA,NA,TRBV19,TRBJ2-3,TGTGCCAGTAGTAGGAGTGCTCCCGGAGGAGATACGCAGTATTTT,CASSRSAPGGDTQYF
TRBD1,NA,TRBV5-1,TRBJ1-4,TGCGCCAGCAGCAGGGGACAGGGTGGTGAAAAACTGTTTTTT,CASSRGQGGEKLFF
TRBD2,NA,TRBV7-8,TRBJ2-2,TGTGCCAGCAGCTTAGCTAGCGGGAGTTCCGGGGAGCTGTTTTTT,CASSLASGSSGELFF
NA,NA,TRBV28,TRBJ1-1,TGTGCCAGCTCCTCGGCGGGGATGGCCACTGAAGCTTTCTTT,CASSSAGMATEAFF
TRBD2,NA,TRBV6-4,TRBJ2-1,TGTGCCAGCAGTCGTTGGACTAGCGGGTCCTACAATGAGCAGTTCTTC,CASSRWTSGSYNEQFF
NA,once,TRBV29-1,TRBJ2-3,TGCAGCGTTGAACGGCGGGAACACACAGATACGCAGTATTTT,CSVERREHTDTQYF
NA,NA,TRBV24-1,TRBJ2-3,TGTGCCACCAGTGTCGGGGGTTGGGATACGCAGTATTTT,CATSVGGWDTQYF
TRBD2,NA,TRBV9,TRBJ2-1,TGTGCCAGCAGCGTAGCGGTGGTGGAGACTAGCGGGAATGAGCAGTTCTTC,CASSVAVVETSGNEQFF
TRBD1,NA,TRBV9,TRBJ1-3,TGTGCCAGCAGTACAGGGGCTGGAAACACCATATATTTT,CASSTGAGNTIYF
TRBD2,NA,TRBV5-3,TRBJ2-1,TGTGCCAGAAGCGGGGGACTAGCGGTAATCTCCTACAATGAGCAGTTCTTC,CARSGGLAVISYNEQFF
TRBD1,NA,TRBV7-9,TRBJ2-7,TGTGCCAGCAGCGCATCACCGGGACAGCCTACCTACGAGCAGTACTTC,CASSASPGQPTYEQYF
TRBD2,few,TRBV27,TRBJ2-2,TGTGCCAGCAGTATGACTAGCGGGCTCACCGGGGAGCTGTTTTTT,CASSMTSGLTGELFF
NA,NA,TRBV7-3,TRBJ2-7,TGTGCCAGCAGCCCAGGGGCAGCTCCCTACGAGCAGTACTTC,CASSPGAAPYEQYF
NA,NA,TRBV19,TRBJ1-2,TGTGCCAGTAGACAGGGTTCGTTTGGCTACACCTTC,CASRQGSFGYTF
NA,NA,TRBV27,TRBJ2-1,TGTGCCAGCAGCCCCACTTCATCTGCCTACAATGAGCAGTTCTTC,CASSPTSSAYNEQFF
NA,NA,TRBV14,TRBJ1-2,TGTGCCAGCAGCCGCGTGGGTATTCAGGACAGAGATAACTATGGCTACACCTTC,CASSRVGIQDRDNYGYTF
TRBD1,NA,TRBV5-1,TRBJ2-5,TGCGCCAGCAGCCCCGGGACAGCAGTGCAAGAGACCCAGTACTTC,CASSPGTAVQETQYF
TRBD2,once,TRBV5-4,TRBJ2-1,TGTGCCAGCAGCTCGACTAGCGGCTCCTACAATGAGCAGTTCTTC,CASSSTSGSYNEQFF
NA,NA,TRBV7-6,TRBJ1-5,TGTGCCAGCAGCTTAAGTGCGGCAGGGTCGTACAATCAGCCCCAGCATTTT,CASSLSAAGSYNQPQHF
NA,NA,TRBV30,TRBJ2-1,TGTGCCTGGAGTGTAGCGGCGGGTGAGCAGTTCTTC,CAWSVAAGEQFF
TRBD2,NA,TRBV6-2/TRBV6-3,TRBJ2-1,TGTGCCAGCAGTTCTCTAGCGGGAGGGTATGAGCAGTTCTTC,CASSSLAGGYEQFF
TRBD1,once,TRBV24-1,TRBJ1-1,TGTGCCACTCGGACAGGGGGTAACACTGAAGCTTTCTTT,CATRTGGNTEAFF
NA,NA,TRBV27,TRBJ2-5,TGTGCCAGCAGTTTTCGGGGTGGGGAGACCCAGTACTTC,CASSFRGGETQYF
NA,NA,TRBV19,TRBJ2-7,TGTGCCAGTAGTCCGACTGGGAGCATCTACGAGCAGTACTTC,CASSPTGSIYEQYF
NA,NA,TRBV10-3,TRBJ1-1,TGTGCCATCAGTGAACGCGGTTTGAACACTGAAGCTTTCTTT,CAISERGLNTEAFF
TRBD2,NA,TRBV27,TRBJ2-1,TGTGCCAGCAGTTTAGCGGGAGGATACAATGAGCAGTTCTTC,CASSLAGGYNEQFF
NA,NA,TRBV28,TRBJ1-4,TGTGCCAGCACAGGGAATGAAAAACTGTTTTTT,CASTGNEKLFF
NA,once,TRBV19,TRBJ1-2,TGTGCCAGTAGTACCTACAGAAACTATGGCTACACCTTC,CASSTYRNYGYTF
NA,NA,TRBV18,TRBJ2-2,TGTGCCAGCTCACCGCTACAGGGGGGGACCACCGGGGAGCTGTTTTTT,CASSPLQGGTTGELFF